One sample yielded the 7 T cell receptor beta chains listed below, sequenced in a study of blood T cell repertoires in COVID-19. Some clones are missing from TCRdb's copy, which holds only in-frame ones; the method was immunoSEQ multiplex PCR. The table lists 35,000 to 50,000 clones, around 91% of them singletons. The sample comprised peripheral blood. The source is a man between 45 and 60 years old with active COVID-19.

This clone was recorded only once. Sequence at one end of the junction differs from germline and may be a read error. The chain uses TRBV5-1 and TRBJ1-2; D is uncertain. The CDR3 length is 14 residues. Looked up from germline, CDR1 is SGHRS and CDR2 is YFSETQ. CDR3 region: CASSLEGANYDYTF. The CDR3 region has the DNA TGCGCCAGCAGCTTGGAAGGAGCTAACTATGACTACACCTTC.

CDR3 sequence: CASSRDRVGNEQFF. The CDR3 DNA reads as TGTGCCAGCAGCCGCGACAGGGTAGGGAATGAGCAGTTCTTC. The chain combines TRBV3-1 (or the pseudogene TRBV3-2) with TRBJ2-1; 7 nucleotides agree with TRBD1. J lost 7 bases, V lost 4 bases, and 7 bases had no gene match. Germline CDR1 is LGHDT and CDR2 is YNNKEL (reference sequence). This CDR3 region has 14 residues.

The gene calls are TRBV5-1 and TRBJ1-1; no reliable D call. The germline V and J ends were trimmed by 4 bases and 1 base, with 8 bases remaining between them. The CDR3 spans 13 residues. The germline CDR1 and CDR2 sequences are SGHRS and YFSETQ. In DNA, the CDR3 is TGCGCCAGCAGCGAGGTGGGGAACACTGAAGCTTTCTTT. It translates to CASSEVGNTEAFF.

The chain carries TRBV4-2 and TRBJ2-1; 7 nucleotides align to TRBD2. V shed 0 bases, J shed 2 bases, and the junction held 1 base outside the gene matches. Germline V gene lookup returns CDR1 LGHNA and CDR2 YNFKEQ. The CDR3 spans 15 residues. CDR3 sequence reads: CASSQDRGAYNEQFF. CDR3 sequence (DNA): TGTGCCAGCAGCCAAGATCGGGGGGCCTACAATGAGCAGTTCTTC.

V and J are TRBV29-1 and TRBJ1-2; D remains ambiguous. The germline CDR1 and CDR2 sequences are SQVTM and ANQGSEA. This CDR3 has 12 amino acids. The germline V and J ends were trimmed by 3 bases and 4 bases, with 9 bases remaining between them. CDR3 in DNA: TGCAGCGTTGACACCAGTCTCTATGGCTACACCTTC. It translates to CSVDTSLYGYTF.

The V and J genes are TRBV2 and TRBJ1-4; D is undetermined. The CDR3 spans 14 residues. CDR1 is SNHLY and CDR2 is FYNNEI in the germline V gene. V was clipped by 6 bases and J by 11 bases, with 19 bases between them. In DNA, the CDR3 is TGTGCCAGCAGGAGGGTGACCCCAGATGGGAAACTGTTTTTT. It encodes CASRRVTPDGKLFF. Full variable domain (rest looked up from reference TRBV2 and TRBJ1-4): EPEVTQTPSHQVTQMGQEVILRCVPISNHLYFYWYRQILGQKVEFLVSFYNNEISEKSEIFDDQFSVERPDGSNFTLKIRSTKLEDSAMYFCASRRVTPDGKLFFGSGTQLSVL.

This chain connects TRBV2 to TRBJ1-1; D gene unclear. V lost 5 bases to trimming and J lost 7 bases, with 14 bases between them. Germline V gene data show CDR1 as SNHLY and CDR2 as FYNNEI. CDR3 size: 13 residues. The CDR3 DNA sequence: TGTGCCAGCAGTAAGGGCGGGTTAAGTGAAGCTTTCTTT. This translates into CASSKGGLSEAFF.